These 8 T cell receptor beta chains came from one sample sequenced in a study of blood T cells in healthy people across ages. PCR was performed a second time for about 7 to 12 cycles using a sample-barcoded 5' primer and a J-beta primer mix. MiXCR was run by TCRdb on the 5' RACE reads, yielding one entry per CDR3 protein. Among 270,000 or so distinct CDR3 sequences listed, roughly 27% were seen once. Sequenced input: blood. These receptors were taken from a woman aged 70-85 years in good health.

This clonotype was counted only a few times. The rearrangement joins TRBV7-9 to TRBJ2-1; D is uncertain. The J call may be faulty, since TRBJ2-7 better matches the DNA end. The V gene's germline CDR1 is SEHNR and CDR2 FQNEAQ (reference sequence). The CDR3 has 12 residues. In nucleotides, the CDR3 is TGTGCCAGCAGCTTTACACCTAACGAGCAGTACTTC. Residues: CASSFTPNEQYF.

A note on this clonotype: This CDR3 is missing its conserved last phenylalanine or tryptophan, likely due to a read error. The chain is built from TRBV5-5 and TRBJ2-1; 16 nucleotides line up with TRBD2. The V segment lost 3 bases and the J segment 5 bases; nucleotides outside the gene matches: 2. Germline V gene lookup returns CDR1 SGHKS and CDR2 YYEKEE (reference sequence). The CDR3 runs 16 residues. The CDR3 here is CASSWGLAGGDNEQFS. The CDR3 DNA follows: TGTGCCAGCAGCTGGGGACTAGCGGGAGGGGACAATGAGCAGTTCTCC.

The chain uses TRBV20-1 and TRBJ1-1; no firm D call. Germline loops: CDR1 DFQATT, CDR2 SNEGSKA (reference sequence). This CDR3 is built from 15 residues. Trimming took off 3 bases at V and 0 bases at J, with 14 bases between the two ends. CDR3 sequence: CSARVNTVMNTEAFF. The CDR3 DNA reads TGCAGTGCTAGGGTCAACACGGTCATGAACACTGAAGCTTTCTTT.

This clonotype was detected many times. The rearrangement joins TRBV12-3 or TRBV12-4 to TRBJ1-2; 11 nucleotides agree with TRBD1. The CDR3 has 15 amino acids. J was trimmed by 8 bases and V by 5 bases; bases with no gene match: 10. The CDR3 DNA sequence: TGTGCCAGCAGTCCAAGGACAGGGGGCGCGGGCGGCTACACCTTC. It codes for CASSPRTGGAGGYTF.

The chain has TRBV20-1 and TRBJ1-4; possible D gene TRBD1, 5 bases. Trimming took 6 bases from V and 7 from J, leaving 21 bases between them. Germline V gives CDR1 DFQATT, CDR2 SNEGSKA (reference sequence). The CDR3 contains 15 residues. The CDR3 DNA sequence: TGCAGTGCCAACAGAGCCGACCGCGGGGCTGAAAAACTGTTTTTT. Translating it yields CSANRADRGAEKLFF.

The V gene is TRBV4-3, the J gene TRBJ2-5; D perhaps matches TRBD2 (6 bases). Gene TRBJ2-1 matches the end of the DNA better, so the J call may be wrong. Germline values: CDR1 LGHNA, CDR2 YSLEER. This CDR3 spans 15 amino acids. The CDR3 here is CASSPELAHHNEQFF. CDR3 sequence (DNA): TGCGCCAGCAGCCCAGAACTAGCTCACCACAATGAGCAGTTCTTC.

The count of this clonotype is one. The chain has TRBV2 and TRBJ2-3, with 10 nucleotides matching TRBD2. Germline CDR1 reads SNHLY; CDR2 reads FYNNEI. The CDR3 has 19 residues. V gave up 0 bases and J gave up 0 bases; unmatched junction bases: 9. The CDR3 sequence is CASSEAIRSGGDSTDTQYF. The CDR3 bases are TGTGCCAGCAGTGAAGCCATCCGCAGCGGGGGGGATAGCACAGATACGCAGTATTTT.

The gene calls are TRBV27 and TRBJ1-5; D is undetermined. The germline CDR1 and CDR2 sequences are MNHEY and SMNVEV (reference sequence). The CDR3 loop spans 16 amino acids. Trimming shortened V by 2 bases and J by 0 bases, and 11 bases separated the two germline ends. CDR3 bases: TGTGCCAGCAGTTTACACCTCCCGAATAGCAATCAGCCCCAGCATTTT. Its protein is CASSLHLPNSNQPQHF.